The 30 T cell receptor beta chains below come from one sample, sequenced in a study of blood T cell repertoires in COVID-19. Only in-frame clones appear in the TCRdb table, and some are missing; sequencing was by immunoSEQ multiplex PCR. The table lists fewer than 250,000 clones, 86% of them singletons, with 0.7% to 0.8% in the top ten. Sequencing used peripheral blood. These receptors were taken from a woman in her seventies with acute or convalescent COVID-19.

This chain links TRBV5-4 with TRBJ2-5, with 7 bases fitting TRBD1. The V gene's germline CDR1 is SGHNT and CDR2 YYREEE (reference sequence). V trimming: 4 bases; J trimming: 9 bases; junction bases outside the gene matches: 9. CDR3 length equals 13 residues. CDR3 nucleotides: TGTGCCAGCAGCGAGGGACAGAGAAACTCCCAGTACTTC. It yields the protein CASSEGQRNSQYF. The entire variable domain, with the rest obtained from reference TRBV5-4 and TRBJ2-5, is as follows: ETGVTQSPTHLIKTRGQQVTLRCSSQSGHNTVSWYQQALGQGPQFIFQYYREEENGRGNFPPRFSGLQFPNYSSELNVNALELDDSALYLCASSEGQRNSQYFGPGTRLLVL.

The rearrangement links TRBV7-2 to TRBJ2-7; 8 nucleotides align to TRBD2. The CDR3 extends over 13 amino acids. V lost 6 bases to trimming and J lost 3 bases; unmatched junction nucleotides: 4. CDR1 is SGHTA, CDR2 FQGNSA, per germline. CDR3 protein: CASRRSGVYEQYF. The DNA of the CDR3 is TGTGCCAGCAGACGTAGCGGGGTCTACGAGCAGTACTTC.

In nucleotides, the CDR3 is TGTGCCAGCAGCCTAGACGGGATTTACACTGAAGCTTTCTTT. Its protein is CASSLDGIYTEAFF. V and J are TRBV6-2 or TRBV6-3 and TRBJ1-1; D remains ambiguous. CDR1 and CDR2 from the germline V gene are MNHEY and SVGEGT. The V gene lost 6 bases and the J gene lost 3 bases, with 14 bases spanning the gap. The CDR3 is 14 residues long.

V is TRBV3-1 (or the pseudogene TRBV3-2) and J is TRBJ2-5, with D perhaps matching TRBD2 (5 bases). The CDR3 length is 15 residues. Per germline, CDR1 LGHDT and CDR2 YNNKEL (reference sequence). Trimming shortened V by 0 bases and J by 6 bases, and 14 bases separated the two germline ends. Here the CDR3 DNA reads TGTGCCAGCAGCCAAGACGCCGGAGCGGTTCAGACCCAGTACTTC. This encodes CASSQDAGAVQTQYF.

This clone was observed a few times. The chain links TRBV6-6 to TRBJ1-3; D gene ambiguous. Trimming removed 0 bases from V and 1 base from J, with 10 bases in between. The CDR3 is 16 amino acids. Looked up from germline, CDR1 is MNHNY and CDR2 is SVGAGI (reference sequence). CDR3 in DNA: TGTGCCAGCAGTTACTCGGCAGGCCTTTCTGGAAACACCATATATTTT. This gives the protein CASSYSAGLSGNTIYF.

The gene calls are TRBV6-6 and TRBJ2-4; D is perhaps TRBD2 (5 bases). There are 12 residues in the CDR3. Looked up from germline, CDR1 is MNHNY and CDR2 is SVGAGI (reference sequence). V dropped 3 bases and J dropped 5 bases, with 5 bases sitting between them. CDR3 region: CASSYSENIQYF. The CDR3 DNA follows: TGTGCCAGCAGTTATAGCGAAAACATTCAGTACTTC.

The chain has TRBV25-1 and TRBJ2-6; 12 bases line up with TRBD1. The J segment lost 11 bases and the V segment lost 6 bases, leaving 11 bases of the junction unmatched. This CDR3 has 16 residues. Germline V lookup: CDR1 MGHDK, CDR2 SYGVNS. CDR3 sequence (DNA): TGTGCCAGCAGCCTGCGGACGGGACAGGGGGCTCACGTCCTGACTTTC. It codes for CASSLRTGQGAHVLTF.

The chain links TRBV5-1 to TRBJ1-1; 7 bases match TRBD1. The CDR3 runs to 15 residues. Germline CDR1 is SGHRS and CDR2 is YFSETQ. The ends lost 2 bases at V and 2 bases at J; junction bases unmatched: 6. In nucleotides, the CDR3 is TGCGCCAGCAGCTTAGCGACAGGGATAAACACTGAAGCTTTCTTT. It yields the protein CASSLATGINTEAFF.

This rearrangement joins TRBV5-1 to TRBJ1-6; D is unclear. The CDR3 loop spans 18 amino acids. Germline values: CDR1 SGHRS, CDR2 YFSETQ. Trimming cost V 1 base and J 7 bases, with 21 bases left between them. CDR3: CASSLYPHSGGNNSPLHF. The DNA for the CDR3 is TGCGCCAGCAGCTTGTACCCACACAGTGGAGGGAACAATTCACCCCTCCACTTT.

This clone was picked up a small number of times. This rearrangement joins TRBV2 to TRBJ1-6; 7 bases are a match to TRBD1. CDR1 and CDR2 from the germline V gene are SNHLY and FYNNEI. The CDR3 has 15 residues. The ends lost 6 bases at V and 3 bases at J; junction bases unmatched: 5. CDR3 sequence (DNA): TGTGCCAGCAGCGGGACAGCCAACTATAATTCACCCCTCCACTTT. This encodes CASSGTANYNSPLHF.

The V gene is TRBV6-6, the J gene TRBJ1-2, with D hard to call. The V gene lost 6 bases and the J gene lost 4 bases, with 18 bases spanning the gap. CDR3 size: 15 residues. Germline V CDR1 and CDR2: MNHNY, SVGAGI (reference sequence). The CDR3: CASSDVGALRYGYTF. The DNA for the CDR3 is TGTGCCAGCAGCGACGTCGGAGCCCTCCGCTATGGCTACACCTTC.

The rearrangement links TRBV12-3 or TRBV12-4 to TRBJ2-4; TRBD2 is a possible D gene (5 bases). The CDR3 covers 13 residues. Trimming cost V 7 bases and J 8 bases, with 15 bases left between them. Written as DNA, the CDR3 is TGTGCCAGCAACCTCGGAGGCGGGTACATTCAGTACTTC. Translating it yields CASNLGGGYIQYF.

The chain uses TRBV18 and TRBJ1-2, with D perhaps matching TRBD1 (6 bases). Germline-derived CDR1 and CDR2 are KGHSH and LQKENI. The CDR3 has 15 residues. With 3 bases removed from V and 0 bases from J, the gap between germline ends came to 11 bases. CDR3 in DNA: TGTGCCAGCTCACCCCGGGACACTGCTAACTATGGCTACACCTTC. Translated, it gives CASSPRDTANYGYTF.

The J gene is TRBJ1-5, the V gene TRBV7-2, with D unresolved. This CDR3 region has 14 residues. Germline V CDR1 and CDR2: SGHTA, FQGNSA. V dropped 5 bases and J dropped 5 bases, with 13 bases sitting between them. The CDR3 DNA is TGTGCCAGCAGCCCCGACTCTGTGGATCAGCCCCAGCATTTT. As protein: CASSPDSVDQPQHF.

The gene calls are TRBV7-3 and TRBJ2-1; D possibly corresponds to TRBD2 (5 bases). V dropped 5 bases and J dropped 9 bases, with 23 bases sitting between them. The CDR3 consists of 16 residues. Germline V gives CDR1 SGHTA, CDR2 FQGTGA. The CDR3 sequence: CASSRSRGPDGGEQFF. The CDR3 bases are TGTGCCAGCAGCCGATCTAGAGGGCCAGATGGTGGTGAGCAGTTCTTC.

V gene TRBV7-2 combines with J gene TRBJ2-1; D is uncertain. Germline CDR1 SGHTA, CDR2 FQGNSA. The V and J ends lost 3 bases and 7 bases respectively, with 4 bases between them. There are 11 residues in the CDR3. CDR3 residues: CASSFRNEQFF. CDR3 nucleotide sequence: TGTGCCAGCAGCTTTAGAAATGAGCAGTTCTTC.

The CDR3, as DNA: TGTGCCAGCACTGGGGGGATCGGGCATGGCTACACCTTC. Translating it yields CASTGGIGHGYTF. The rearrangement joins TRBV27 to TRBJ1-2; D is possibly TRBD1 (5 bases). The germline gives CDR1 MNHEY, CDR2 SMNVEV (reference sequence). The germline V and J ends were trimmed by 7 bases and 6 bases, with 15 bases remaining between them. This CDR3 contains 13 residues.

J is TRBJ1-5 and V is TRBV6-5, with D hard to call. The germline gives CDR1 MNHEY, CDR2 SVGAGI. CDR3 length: 14 residues. The V gene lost 2 bases and the J gene lost 6 bases, with 11 bases spanning the gap. The CDR3 is CASSYNGVTQPQHF. CDR3 coding DNA: TGTGCCAGCAGTTACAACGGGGTAACTCAGCCCCAGCATTTT.

The chain uses TRBV5-1 and TRBJ2-2, with D maybe TRBD1 (7 bases). Trimming cost V 2 bases and J 4 bases, with 9 bases left between them. This CDR3 has 14 amino acids. Germline V lookup: CDR1 SGHRS, CDR2 YFSETQ. The CDR3 DNA sequence: TGCGCCAGCAGCTTTCAGGGGGGCACCGGGGAGCTGTTTTTT. Translating it yields CASSFQGGTGELFF.

V is TRBV7-9 and J is TRBJ2-5, with a possible D match to TRBD2 (6 bases). Trimming removed 4 bases at V and 1 base at J, with 13 bases between. The CDR3 length is 15 residues. Germline V CDR1 and CDR2: SEHNR, FQNEAQ (reference sequence). CDR3 sequence: CASSYPTSSQETQYF. In DNA form, the CDR3 reads TGTGCCAGCAGCTACCCGACTAGTTCCCAAGAGACCCAGTACTTC.

The table lists this clone with a count of one. The V and J genes are TRBV28 and TRBJ2-7, with TRBD2 identical over 7 bases. The trim removed 4 bases at V and 0 bases at J, leaving 3 bases unmatched. Germline values: CDR1 MDHEN, CDR2 SYDVKM. The CDR3 sequence is 14 residues long. The chain's CDR3 is CASSSPGGSYEQYF. CDR3 sequence (DNA): TGTGCCAGCAGTTCCCCGGGGGGCTCCTACGAGCAGTACTTC.

This clone was recorded once. The V gene is TRBV19, the J gene TRBJ1-5; D not certain. The V end lost 9 bases, the J end lost 1 base, and 10 bases lay between the germline ends. CDR3 size: 13 residues. Germline-derived CDR1 and CDR2 are LNHDA and SQIVND (reference sequence). The CDR3 loop reads CASARESNQPQHF. CDR3 sequence (DNA): TGTGCCAGCGCTCGGGAAAGCAATCAGCCCCAGCATTTT.

This clone appeared once. The V and J genes are TRBV29-1 and TRBJ1-5; 8 bases line up with TRBD1. V trimming: 5 bases; J trimming: 2 bases; junction bases outside the gene matches: 5. The CDR3 totals 14 residues. Germline-derived CDR1 and CDR2 are SQVTM and ANQGSEA. The CDR3 bases are TGCAGCGTTTTAGGACAGGGTGGCAATCAGCCCCAGCATTTT. This codes for CSVLGQGGNQPQHF.

The chain uses TRBV2 and TRBJ2-2, with TRBD2 matching over 7 bases. J lost 6 bases, V lost 4 bases, and 5 bases had no gene match. Germline values: CDR1 SNHLY, CDR2 FYNNEI. The CDR3 is 14 amino acids. The CDR3 spells CASSVKGGAGELFF. Written as DNA, the CDR3 is TGTGCCAGCAGTGTAAAGGGAGGGGCCGGGGAGCTGTTTTTT.

The chain is built from TRBV12-5 and TRBJ2-3; TRBD2 aligns across 8 bases. CDR1 and CDR2 from the germline V gene are LGHNT and FRNRAP. J was trimmed by 0 bases and V by 5 bases; bases with no gene match: 4. The CDR3 is 15 residues long. The CDR3 region is CASGPIAGSTDTQYF. CDR3 coding DNA: TGTGCTAGTGGTCCTATAGCGGGGAGCACAGATACGCAGTATTTT.

The gene calls are TRBV27 and TRBJ2-5, with D maybe TRBD2 (5 bases). This CDR3 region has 15 residues. Germline loops: CDR1 MNHEY, CDR2 SMNVEV (reference sequence). Trimming stripped 0 bases from V and 4 bases from J, with 12 bases between. The CDR3 is CASSLSGLTTETQYF. The DNA of the CDR3 is TGTGCCAGCAGTTTATCCGGTTTGACTACAGAGACCCAGTACTTC.

The rearrangement links TRBV5-1 to TRBJ1-3; D remains unclear. This CDR3 is built from 14 residues. The V gene lost 3 bases and the J gene lost 7 bases, with 14 bases spanning the gap. The V gene's germline CDR1 is SGHRS and CDR2 YFSETQ. For the CDR3, the DNA is TGCGCCAGCAGCTCCGGAGGCATTGGCAACACCATATATTTT. It specifies CASSSGGIGNTIYF.

The rearrangement joins TRBV7-2 to TRBJ2-3; 11 nucleotides agree with TRBD1. The length of the CDR3 is 16 residues. Germline V gene sequence: CDR1 SGHTA, CDR2 FQGNSA. Trimming at V came to 1 base and at J to 1 base, leaving 1 base not matched to a gene. CDR3 in amino acids: CASSLGTGGRTDTQYF. CDR3 bases: TGTGCCAGCAGCTTAGGGACAGGGGGCCGCACAGATACGCAGTATTTT.

This chain links TRBV7-2 with TRBJ2-1; 15 nucleotides agree with TRBD2. The CDR3 spans 15 residues. CDR1 SGHTA and CDR2 FQGNSA come from the germline V gene. V gave up 5 bases and J gave up 10 bases; unmatched junction bases: 6. DNA for the CDR3: TGTGCCAGCAGCCGGACTAGCGGGAGGGCCGGGGAGCAGTTCTTC. It specifies CASSRTSGRAGEQFF.

The rearrangement links TRBV5-6 to TRBJ2-3; 7 bases are shared with TRBD1. Germline trimming cut 0 bases from V and 8 bases from J; bases unmatched to any gene: 15. The CDR3 is 17 residues long. In germline, CDR1 is SGHDT, CDR2 YYEEEE. This CDR3 reads CASSLAGDRAFRVTQYF. CDR3 in DNA: TGTGCCAGCAGCTTGGCCGGCGACAGGGCCTTTCGGGTTACGCAGTATTTT.